Listed here are 19 T cell receptor beta chains from one sample, sequenced in a study of shared clonotypes between healthy human individuals. Assay used: immunoSEQ multiplex PCR; TCRdb lists only in-frame clones, some missing. This table has over a million clones, around 97% appearing once. The sequenced material came from naive CD4+ T cells sorted from blood. Regarding subset: CD45RA+ positively selected. The source is a man younger than 45 in good health.

This clone was recorded only once. V and J are TRBV5-1 and TRBJ2-7; D is possibly TRBD1 (6 bases). V lost 5 bases, J lost 7 bases, and 16 bases lay in between. This CDR3 contains 13 residues. The germline V gene encodes CDR1 SGHRS and CDR2 YFSETQ. The CDR3 nucleotides read TGCGCCAGCAGGCGGCAGGGGACGGGGGAGCAGTACTTC. Translated: CASRRQGTGEQYF.

This clone has just one count. The rearrangement uses TRBV21-1 and TRBJ2-7; TRBD1 is taken as the D call from the table, unchecked against the DNA. TRBV21-1 is recorded as a pseudogene. The CDR3 runs 13 residues. CDR3 amino acids: CASRPQTVYEQYF. The DNA for the CDR3 is TGTGCCAGCCGACCTCAGACAGTATACGAGCAGTACTTC.

CDR3 residues: CASSSGTKNNEQFF. The CDR3 nucleotides are TGTGCCAGCAGTTCCGGGACTAAAAACAATGAGCAGTTCTTC. The chain carries TRBV6-6 and TRBJ2-1; 7 bases fit TRBD2. Losses at the gene ends were 4 bases for V and 5 bases for J; bases not matched to a gene: 5. There are 14 residues in the CDR3. CDR1 is MNHNY, CDR2 SVGAGI, per germline (reference sequence).

CDR3: CASSPLSGGVSGELFF. The CDR3 nucleotides read TGTGCCAGCAGCCCCCTCTCCGGGGGGGTCTCCGGGGAGCTGTTTTTT. The chain links TRBV9 to TRBJ2-2; 8 bases are shared with TRBD2. CDR3 length: 16 residues. The germline V gene encodes CDR1 SGDLS and CDR2 YYNGEE. The J segment lost 6 bases and the V segment lost 4 bases, leaving 11 bases of the junction unmatched.

The gene calls are TRBV5-5 and TRBJ2-3, with D possibly TRBD1 on 6 matching bases. The V and J ends lost 5 bases and 3 bases respectively, with 16 bases between them. The CDR3 extends over 15 amino acids. Germline V gives CDR1 SGHKS, CDR2 YYEKEE (reference sequence). The CDR3 sequence: CASSTGGQYTDTQYF. Here the CDR3 DNA reads TGTGCCAGCAGTACAGGCGGACAGTATACAGATACGCAGTATTTT. The full variable domain, in which reference TRBV5-5 and TRBJ2-3 provide the parts outside the CDR3, is DAGVTQSPTHLIKTRGQQVTLRCSPISGHKSVSWYQQVLGQGPQFIFQYYEKEERGRGNFPDRFSARQFPNYSSELNVNALLLGDSALYLCASSTGGQYTDTQYFGPGTRLTVL.

This clone was seen only once. The rearrangement joins TRBV19 to TRBJ1-5; the match to TRBD1 covers 9 bases. The V gene end was trimmed by 6 bases and the J gene end by 5 bases; junction bases not matched to a gene: 2. The CDR3 totals 13 residues. Per germline, CDR1 LNHDA and CDR2 SQIVND (reference sequence). The CDR3 bases are TGTGCCAGTAGGAGACAGGGGGATCAGCCCCAGCATTTT. Protein product: CASRRQGDQPQHF.

The chain couples TRBV28 to TRBJ2-5, with D possibly TRBD1 on 6 matching bases. The CDR3 totals 12 residues. V lost 11 bases and J lost 0, with 10 bases in between. Germline V gives CDR1 MDHEN, CDR2 SYDVKM. The CDR3 DNA is TGTGCCGCTGGGGGCTACCAAGAGACCCAGTACTTC. Translation: CAAGGYQETQYF.

The chain uses TRBV5-1 and TRBJ2-7, with a tentative D call TRBD2 (7 bases). The V end was cut by 0 bases, the J end by 4 bases, with 17 bases between. This CDR3 is built from 16 residues. Germline-derived CDR1 and CDR2 are SGHRS and YFSETQ. CDR3 residues: CASSLGGGGQFYEQYF. CDR3 nucleotides: TGCGCCAGCAGCTTGGGGGGCGGGGGCCAGTTTTACGAGCAGTACTTC.

J is TRBJ2-7 and V is TRBV7-2; maybe TRBD1 (6 bases). The CDR3 has 16 residues. Trimming took 1 base from V and 0 from J, leaving 13 bases between them. Germline loops: CDR1 SGHTA, CDR2 FQGNSA. The CDR3 coding sequence is TGTGCCAGCAGCTTAGGTTCAGGGGCGAACTCCTACGAGCAGTACTTC. Protein: CASSLGSGANSYEQYF. The full variable domain, rest sourced from reference TRBV7-2 and TRBJ2-7, is GAGVSQSPSNKVTEKGKDVELRCDPISGHTALYWYRQSLGQGLEFLIYFQGNSAPDKSGLPSDRFSAERTGGSVSTLTIQRTQQEDSAVYLCASSLGSGANSYEQYFGPGTRLTVT.

This clone was counted once. J is TRBJ2-6 and V is TRBV14; tentative D call: TRBD1 (6 bases). V was trimmed by 6 bases and J by 0 bases, leaving 15 bases between them. The CDR3 runs to 17 residues. From germline, CDR1 is SGHDN and CDR2 FVKESK. The CDR3 loop reads CASRKGVLFSGANVLTF. The CDR3 region has the DNA TGTGCCAGCAGAAAGGGGGTGCTATTCTCTGGGGCCAACGTCCTGACTTTC.

This chain connects TRBV7-2 to TRBJ2-1, with 9 bases aligning to TRBD1. The trim removed 1 base at V and 9 bases at J, leaving 10 bases unmatched. Germline V gives CDR1 SGHTA, CDR2 FQGNSA. CDR3 length equals 16 residues. In nucleotides, the CDR3 is TGTGCCAGCAGCTTAGTAGTGGGGACAGGGTATAGTGAGCAGTTCTTC. This encodes CASSLVVGTGYSEQFF. Combining the CDR3 with reference TRBV7-2 and TRBJ2-1 gives the whole variable domain GAGVSQSPSNKVTEKGKDVELRCDPISGHTALYWYRQSLGQGLEFLIYFQGNSAPDKSGLPSDRFSAERTGGSVSTLTIQRTQQEDSAVYLCASSLVVGTGYSEQFFGPGTRLTVL.

J is TRBJ2-3 and V is TRBV5-1; D is unresolved. Germline CDR1 and CDR2: SGHRS and YFSETQ. The CDR3 has 16 amino acids. V was trimmed by 2 bases and J by 0 bases, leaving 13 bases between them. The CDR3 DNA is TGCGCCAGCAGCTTAAGTGGCGGTTCTAGCACAGATACGCAGTATTTT. Protein: CASSLSGGSSTDTQYF. The full variable domain, in which reference TRBV5-1 and TRBJ2-3 provide the parts outside the CDR3, is KAGVTQTPRYLIKTRGQQVTLSCSPISGHRSVSWYQQTPGQGLQFLFEYFSETQRNKGNFPGRFSGRQFSNSRSEMNVSTLELGDSALYLCASSLSGGSSTDTQYFGPGTRLTVL.

The count of this clone is one. The rearrangement joins TRBV6-1 to TRBJ2-3; D gene unclear. Trimming took off 6 bases at V and 4 bases at J, with 17 bases between the two ends. The CDR3 is 15 amino acids. CDR1 MNHNS and CDR2 SASEGT come from the germline V gene. CDR3 in amino acids: CASRLSHDPPDTQYF. The CDR3 DNA reads as TGTGCCAGCAGGTTATCCCACGACCCACCAGATACGCAGTATTTT.

In this sample, this clone turned up a few times. The CDR3 nucleotides read TGCGCCAGCAGCGGACGACAGGGGGCGACCACTGAAGCTTTCTTT. Amino acid sequence: CASSGRQGATTEAFF. The chain uses TRBV5-1 and TRBJ1-1; 10 bases line up with TRBD1. The CDR3 length is 15 residues. Germline V lookup: CDR1 SGHRS, CDR2 YFSETQ. J gave up 4 bases and V 4 bases, and 7 bases lay outside the gene matches.

J is TRBJ2-1 and V is TRBV7-2; 10 nucleotides align to TRBD2. In germline, CDR1 is SGHTA, CDR2 FQGNSA. CDR3 length: 17 amino acids. Germline trimming cut 2 bases from V and 5 bases from J; bases unmatched to any gene: 9. This chain's CDR3 is CASSLQGTSVVHNEQFF. The CDR3 DNA reads as TGTGCCAGCAGCTTACAAGGGACTAGCGTAGTTCACAATGAGCAGTTCTTC.

Concerning this clone: The sample has other DNA sequences that encode this CDR3 too. The chain couples TRBV18 to TRBJ2-5, with 7 bases that match TRBD1. The V segment lost 1 base and the J segment 1 base; nucleotides outside the gene matches: 3. The CDR3 sequence is 15 residues long. Germline-derived CDR1 and CDR2 are KGHSH and LQKENI. The CDR3 DNA follows: TGTGCCAGCTCACCACGCACAGGGGCCCAAGAGACCCAGTACTTC. It yields the protein CASSPRTGAQETQYF. Variable domain in full (rest from reference TRBV18 and TRBJ2-5): NAGVMQNPRHLVRRRGQEARLRCSPMKGHSHVYWYRQLPEEGLKFMVYLQKENIIDESGMPKERFSAEFPKEGPSILRIQQVVRGDSAAYFCASSPRTGAQETQYFGPGTRLLVL.

V usage is TRBV19 and J usage is TRBJ1-5; 7 bases match TRBD1. Germline V lookup: CDR1 LNHDA, CDR2 SQIVND (reference sequence). V shed 9 bases, J shed 3 bases, and the junction held 11 bases outside the gene matches. The CDR3 is 15 residues long. DNA of the CDR3: TGTGCCAGCTCGGGAGGAGGGGGCTTCAATCAGCCCCAGCATTTT. Its protein product is CASSGGGGFNQPQHF.

V is TRBV28 and J is TRBJ2-7; D not certain. Trimming removed 5 bases at V and 5 bases at J, with 16 bases between. The germline gives CDR1 MDHEN, CDR2 SYDVKM. The length of the CDR3 is 14 residues. The CDR3 region has the DNA TGTGCCAGCAGTCCCGGACCTAAATTACACGAGCAGTACTTC. Its protein product is CASSPGPKLHEQYF. Full variable domain (missing parts from reference TRBV28 and TRBJ2-7): DVKVTQSSRYLVKRTGEKVFLECVQDMDHENMFWYRQDPGLGLRLIYFSYDVKMKEKGDIPEGYSVSREKKERFSLILESASTNQTSMYLCASSPGPKLHEQYFGPGTRLTVT.

This clone has a handful of counts. V and J are TRBV5-4 and TRBJ1-2; no reliable D call. Germline V gene sequence: CDR1 SGHNT, CDR2 YYREEE (reference sequence). Trimming removed 0 bases at V and 4 bases at J, with 19 bases between. CDR3 length: 17 amino acids. The CDR3 region has the DNA TGTGCCAGCAGCTTGGGTGGGATACTCTCCTGGTCCTATGGCTACACCTTC. Its translation is CASSLGGILSWSYGYTF.